The rows below give T cell receptor beta chains drawn from one sample of a study of blood T cells in healthy people across ages. From the 5' RACE reads, TCRdb called clonotypes with MiXCR, one entry per CDR3 protein. The data show over 700,000 distinct CDR3 sequences, approximately 25% seen once. The data were also submitted as part of a second study, on T cells of mothers and their children.

The sequenced material came from blood. The receptors originated from a boy aged 5-17 years in good health. Both conserved end residues are part of each CDR3. The D gene is left open where the match is weak. Expanded clones are given a class, and other clones once, few, many or no size at all.

V	D	size	J	DNA	CDR3
TRBV24-1	.	.	TRBJ2-4	TGTGCCACCAGTGATTCTTTCGGGGATGTAGCCAAAAACATTCAGTACTTC	CATSDSFGDVAKNIQYF
TRBV3-1	.	few	TRBJ2-1	TGTGCCAGCAGCCAGGGGGGGCTTTTGGAGCAGTTCTTC	CASSQGGLLEQFF
TRBV29-1	TRBD1	.	TRBJ2-7	TGCAGCGTTGAAATCCGGGACAGGGACTACGAGCAGTACTTC	CSVEIRDRDYEQYF
TRBV5-1	.	.	TRBJ2-1	TGCGCCAGCAGCTTGGATGGGGGGGCCTCCTACAATGAGCAGTTCTTC	CASSLDGGASYNEQFF
TRBV27	TRBD1	.	TRBJ2-5	TGTGCCAGCAGCTCTTCGCAGGGGGTCTGGGAGACCCAGTACTTC	CASSSSQGVWETQYF
TRBV7-9	TRBD1	.	TRBJ1-1	TGTGCCAGTCAACAGGGGATGAACACTGAAGCTTTCTTT	CASQQGMNTEAFF
TRBV5-1	TRBD1	few	TRBJ1-2	TGCGCCAGCAGTTCCGGACAGGGGGCGAAAGACTATGGCTACACCTTC	CASSSGQGAKDYGYTF
TRBV6-6	.	.	TRBJ1-2	TGTGCCAGCAGTTACTCGATCCCAGATGGCTACACCTTC	CASSYSIPDGYTF
TRBV12-3/TRBV12-4	.	.	TRBJ2-2	TGTGCCAGCAAGGGTGGAGACATGAACACCGGGGAGCTGTTTTTT	CASKGGDMNTGELFF
TRBV6-6	.	.	TRBJ2-5	TGTGCCAGCAGTAGTGGCGCGCTACCCGTGGATTGGACCCAGTACTTC	CASSSGALPVDWTQYF
TRBV9	TRBD2	few	TRBJ2-1	TGTGCCAGCAGCTCCCCGACTAGCGGTGATTACTTATCCTACAATGAGCAGTTCTTC	CASSSPTSGDYLSYNEQFF
TRBV7-3	TRBD2	few	TRBJ2-5	TGTGCCAGCAGCCCTAGCGGGGGGGAACAAGAGACCCAGTACTTC	CASSPSGGEQETQYF
TRBV27	.	.	TRBJ2-1	TGTGCCAGCAGTTTGGACGGGCTAGCCTTGAGGTACAATGAGCAGTTCTTC	CASSLDGLALRYNEQFF
TRBV12-3/TRBV12-4	TRBD2	few	TRBJ2-5	TGTGCCAGCAGTTTAGCGCCCAACTTAGCGGGGCTTCAAGAGACCCAGTACTTC	CASSLAPNLAGLQETQYF
TRBV5-1	TRBD2	.	TRBJ2-5	TGCGCCAGCAGCTTGGGATTAGCGGGAGGTTTCAGCGGTCCGGACCAAGAGACCCAGTACTTC	CASSLGLAGGFSGPDQETQYF
TRBV7-6	.	few	TRBJ2-1	TGTGCCAGCAGCTTAGCGCAGCTTAGTGAGCAGTTCTTC	CASSLAQLSEQFF
TRBV7-2	.	few	TRBJ1-1	TGTGCCAGCAGCTTAGTACTGGGGGCAGGGACTGAAGCTTTCTTT	CASSLVLGAGTEAFF
TRBV20-1	TRBD2	.	TRBJ2-4	TGCAGTGCTCAAGGAGCCCTAGCGGGAGTATGGGAAAACATTCAGTACTTC	CSAQGALAGVWENIQYF
TRBV20-1	TRBD1	few	TRBJ1-3	TGCAGTGCTAGAGCCGGCGAGACAGGGGTATTGGGAAACACCATATATTTT	CSARAGETGVLGNTIYF
TRBV7-2	TRBD2	.	TRBJ2-3	TGTGCCAGCAGCAGGGCGGGTAGCGGGGGGATAAATACGCAGTATTTT	CASSRAGSGGINTQYF
TRBV6-4	.	.	TRBJ2-2	TGTGCCAGCACCCCCCATAGGCGGAACACCGGGGAGCTGTTTTTT	CASTPHRRNTGELFF
TRBV20-1	.	.	TRBJ1-1	TGCAGTGCTCCAATCGTCACTGAAGCTTTCTTT	CSAPIVTEAFF
TRBV9	.	.	TRBJ2-2	TGTGCCAGCAGCGTAGAGGAGCGGGCCGGGGAGCTGTTTTTT	CASSVEERAGELFF
TRBV14	.	.	TRBJ1-2	TGTGCCAGCAGCCAAGTGGCAGATAACTATGGCTACACCTTC	CASSQVADNYGYTF
TRBV5-4	.	.	TRBJ2-7	TGTGCCAGCACCAGGGGTGCGTCCTACGAGCAGTACTTC	CASTRGASYEQYF
TRBV29-1	TRBD1	.	TRBJ2-7	TGCAGCATAGGACAGGGGGCCTACGAGCAGTACTTC	CSIGQGAYEQYF
TRBV5-4	.	.	TRBJ2-1	TGTGCCAGCAGCTTGGCCGGGTCAATTCTGTTCTTC	CASSLAGSILFF
TRBV5-6	.	few	TRBJ1-1	TGTGCCAGCAGCTTCGAGTGGGGGGGAGCTTTCTTT	CASSFEWGGAFF
TRBV4-3	.	.	TRBJ2-3	TGCGCCAGCAGCCAAGAGGGCGGGGGCACAGATACGCAGTATTTT	CASSQEGGGTDTQYF
TRBV5-1	TRBD2	.	TRBJ2-5	TGCGCCAGCAGCTTGGATGAGCGGGGGGGACAAGAGACCCAGTACTTC	CASSLDERGGQETQYF
TRBV20-1	.	.	TRBJ2-7	TGCAGTGCTATCCGGGACCCCTACGAGCAGTACTTC	CSAIRDPYEQYF
TRBV6-5	TRBD2	few	TRBJ2-5	TGTGCCAGCAGTTACTGGACTAGAGGTGAAGAGACCCAGTACTTC	CASSYWTRGEETQYF
TRBV4-2	.	.	TRBJ2-3	TGTGCCAGCAGTCCCCATGGTAGCGCAAGCACAGATACGCAGTATTTT	CASSPHGSASTDTQYF
TRBV3-1	TRBD1	.	TRBJ2-5	TGTGCCAGCAGCCCCGGGACAGGGGACTACAATGAGCAGTCCTTC	CASSPGTGDYNEQSF
TRBV4-2	.	.	TRBJ2-1	TGTGCCAGCAGCCAAGAAGCGATCAATGAGCAGTTCTTC	CASSQEAINEQFF
TRBV9	.	.	TRBJ2-5	TGTGCCAGCAGCCCCGGGGTAGCGGCGTGCCAAGAGACCCAGTACTTC	CASSPGVAACQETQYF
TRBV7-2	.	.	TRBJ2-7	TGTGCCAGCAGCTTAGCGTGGGGTGACGAGCAGTACTTC	CASSLAWGDEQYF
TRBV5-1	.	.	TRBJ2-7	TGCGCCAGCAGCTTGGAGGGACACCCCTCCTACGAGCAGTACTTC	CASSLEGHPSYEQYF
TRBV5-6	TRBD1	few	TRBJ2-2	TGTGCCAGCAGCTTGGTGGACAGGGGTACCACCGGGGAGCTGTTTTTT	CASSLVDRGTTGELFF
TRBV20-1	.	.	TRBJ2-7	TGCAGTGCTAGCTTGCCAAGGGGGGGATACGAGCAGTACTTC	CSASLPRGGYEQYF